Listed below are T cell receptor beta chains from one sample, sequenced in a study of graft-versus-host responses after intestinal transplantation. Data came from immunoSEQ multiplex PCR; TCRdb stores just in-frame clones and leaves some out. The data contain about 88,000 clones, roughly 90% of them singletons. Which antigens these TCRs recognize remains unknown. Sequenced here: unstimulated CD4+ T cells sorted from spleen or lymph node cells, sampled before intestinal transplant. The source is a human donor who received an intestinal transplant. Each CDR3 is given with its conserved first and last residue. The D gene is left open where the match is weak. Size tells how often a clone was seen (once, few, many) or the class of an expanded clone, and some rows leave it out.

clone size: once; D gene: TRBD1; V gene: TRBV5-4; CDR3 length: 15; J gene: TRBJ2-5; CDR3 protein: CASSLGDSPRETQYF; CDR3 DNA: TGTGCCAGCAGCCTGGGGGACAGCCCCCGAGAGACCCAGTACTTC
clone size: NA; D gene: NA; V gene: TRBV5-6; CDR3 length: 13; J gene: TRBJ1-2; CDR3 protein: CASTQWPNYGYTF; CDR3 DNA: TGTGCCAGCACCCAATGGCCTAACTATGGCTACACCTTC
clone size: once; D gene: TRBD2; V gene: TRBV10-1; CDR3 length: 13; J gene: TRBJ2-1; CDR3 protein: CASSSGGRVEQFF; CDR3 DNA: TGCGCCAGCAGTTCGGGCGGGAGAGTTGAGCAGTTCTTC
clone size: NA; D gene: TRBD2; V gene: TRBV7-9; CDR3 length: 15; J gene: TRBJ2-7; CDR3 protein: CASSAGGAPVGEQYF; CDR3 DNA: TGTGCCAGCAGCGCGGGGGGCGCCCCTGTCGGAGAGCAGTACTTC
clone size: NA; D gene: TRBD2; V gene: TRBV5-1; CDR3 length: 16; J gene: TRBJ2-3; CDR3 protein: CASSLPSGSGTDTQYF; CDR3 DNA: TGCGCCAGCAGCTTGCCTAGCGGAAGCGGCACAGATACGCAGTATTTT
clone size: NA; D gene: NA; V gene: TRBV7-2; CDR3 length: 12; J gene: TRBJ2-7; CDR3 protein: CASSFLMRTLDF; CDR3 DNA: TGTGCCAGCAGCTTTCTTATGAGGACGTTGGACTTC
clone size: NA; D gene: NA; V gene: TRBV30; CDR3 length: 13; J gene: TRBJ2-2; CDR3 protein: CAWSLRNTGELFF; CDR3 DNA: TGTGCCTGGAGTTTGCGGAACACCGGGGAGCTGTTTTTT
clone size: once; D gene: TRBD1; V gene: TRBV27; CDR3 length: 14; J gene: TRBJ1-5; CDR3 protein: CASSLTGDWGPQHF; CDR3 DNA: TGTGCCAGCAGTCTGACAGGGGACTGGGGGCCCCAGCATTTT
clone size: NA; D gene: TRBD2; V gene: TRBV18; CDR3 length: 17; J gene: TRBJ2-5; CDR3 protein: CASSPPGLAGAAQTQYF; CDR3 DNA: TGTGCCAGCTCACCACCGGGACTAGCGGGGGCGGCTCAGACCCAGTACTTC
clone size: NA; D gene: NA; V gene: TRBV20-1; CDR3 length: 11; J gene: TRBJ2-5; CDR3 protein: CSADPEETQYF; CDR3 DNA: TGCAGTGCAGACCCCGAGGAGACCCAGTACTTC
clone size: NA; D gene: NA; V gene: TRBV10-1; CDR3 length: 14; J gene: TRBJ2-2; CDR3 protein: CASSETLNTGELFF; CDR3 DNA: TGCGCCAGCAGTGAGACGCTGAACACCGGGGAGCTGTTTTTT
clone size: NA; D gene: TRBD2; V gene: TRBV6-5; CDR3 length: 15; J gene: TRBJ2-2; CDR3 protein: CASRAGGPNTGELFF; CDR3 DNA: TGTGCCAGCCGGGCGGGAGGGCCCAACACCGGGGAGCTGTTTTTT
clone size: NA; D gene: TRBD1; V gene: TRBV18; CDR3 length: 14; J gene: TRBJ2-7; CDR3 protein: CASSPGTGENEQYF; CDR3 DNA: TGTGCCAGCTCACCGGGGACAGGGGAGAACGAGCAGTACTTC
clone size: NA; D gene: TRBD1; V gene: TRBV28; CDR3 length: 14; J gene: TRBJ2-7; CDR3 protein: CASDRTGYFYEQYF; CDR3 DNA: TGTGCCAGCGACCGGACAGGGTATTTTTACGAGCAGTACTTC
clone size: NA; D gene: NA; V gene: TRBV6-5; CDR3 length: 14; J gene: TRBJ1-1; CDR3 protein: CASSYAKGEVRAFF; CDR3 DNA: TGTGCCAGCAGTTATGCGAAGGGAGAAGTAAGAGCTTTCTTT